This T cell receptor beta chain was observed in a study of blood T cell repertoires in COVID-19. Whole-study context: Samples came from the United States, Italy and Spain, spanning acute and convalescent COVID-19. Nucleic acid was either cDNA or gDNA, and it came from T cells, B-cell-depleted T cells, or PBMCs.

J lost 7 bases, V lost 2 bases, and 9 bases had no gene match. The CDR3 runs to 16 residues. CDR1 and CDR2 from the germline V gene are SGDLS and YYNGEE. In the original workflow: Amplification from reference gene primers served as the basis for estimated nucleated cell counts. Some clones are missing from TCRdb's copy, which holds only in-frame ones; the method was immunoSEQ multiplex PCR. D and trimming were read from the DNA, whereas the V and J calls and clone size are those reported in that table. Here the sample spans about 240,000 clones, 75% to 90% being singletons. The clonotype was recovered from a man aged 60 to 69 who had recovered from COVID-19. This chain connects TRBV9 to TRBJ1-3; 10 bases fit TRBD1. Sequences were obtained from peripheral blood. The CDR3 spells CASSVTDRGSSNTIYF. The CDR3 bases are TGTGCCAGCAGCGTTACGGACAGGGGGTCGTCGAACACCATATATTTT.